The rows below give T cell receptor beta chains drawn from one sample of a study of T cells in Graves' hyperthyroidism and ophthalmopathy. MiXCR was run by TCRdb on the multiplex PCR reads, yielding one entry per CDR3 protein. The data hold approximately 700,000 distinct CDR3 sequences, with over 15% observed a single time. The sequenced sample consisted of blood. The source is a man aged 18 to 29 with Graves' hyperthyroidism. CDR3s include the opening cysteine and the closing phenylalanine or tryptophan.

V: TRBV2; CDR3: CASNGRGSSYEQYF
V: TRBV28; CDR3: CASQLPGTGGPEAFF
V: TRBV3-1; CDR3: CASSQPLVADTQYF
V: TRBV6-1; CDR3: CAGAPGHLTDTQYF
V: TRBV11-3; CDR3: CASSLPPTGLMNTEAFF
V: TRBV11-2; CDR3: CASTGGGGSYEQYF
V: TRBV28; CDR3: CASSLWAGRSSYNEQFF
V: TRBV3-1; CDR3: CASSQEVIRGSFWTDTQYF
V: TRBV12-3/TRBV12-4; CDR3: CASGNGAQYF
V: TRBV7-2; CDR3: CASSLGLYYNEQFF
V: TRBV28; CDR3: CASSQLAGDHNEQFF
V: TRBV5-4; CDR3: CASSPGTSDSYNEQFF
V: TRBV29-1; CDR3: CSVGGADTQYF
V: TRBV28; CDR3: CASTSGTRSEQYF
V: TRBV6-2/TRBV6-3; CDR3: CASSYSSPSYGYTF
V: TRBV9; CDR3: CASSVGSVNGETQYF